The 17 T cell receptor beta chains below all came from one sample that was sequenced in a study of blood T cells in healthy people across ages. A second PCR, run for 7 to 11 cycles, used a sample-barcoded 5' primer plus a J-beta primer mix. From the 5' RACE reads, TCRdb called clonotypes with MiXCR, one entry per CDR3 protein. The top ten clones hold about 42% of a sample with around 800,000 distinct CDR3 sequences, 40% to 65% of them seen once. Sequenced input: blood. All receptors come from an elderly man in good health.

CDR3: CASSFSWGTAFYNEQYF. In DNA, the CDR3 is TGTGCCAGCAGCTTTAGTTGGGGGACAGCTTTCTACAATGAGCAGTACTTC. The chain combines TRBV7-2 with TRBJ2-1, with 7 bases identical to TRBD1. The J call may be faulty, since TRBJ2-7 better matches the DNA end. Germline lookup yields CDR1 SGHTA and CDR2 FQGNSA. The CDR3 consists of 17 residues.

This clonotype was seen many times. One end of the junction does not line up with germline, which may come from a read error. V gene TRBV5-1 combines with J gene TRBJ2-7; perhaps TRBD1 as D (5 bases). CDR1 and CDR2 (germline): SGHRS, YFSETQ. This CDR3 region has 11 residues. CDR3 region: CASRDSYEQYF. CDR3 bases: TGTGCCAGCAGGGACTCCTACGAGCAGTACTTC.

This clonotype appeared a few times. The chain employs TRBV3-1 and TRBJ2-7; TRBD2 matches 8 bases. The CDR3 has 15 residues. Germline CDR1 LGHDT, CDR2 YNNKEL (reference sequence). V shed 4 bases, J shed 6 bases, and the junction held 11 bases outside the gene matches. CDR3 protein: CASSPQVGLASEQYF. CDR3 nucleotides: TGTGCCAGCAGCCCACAAGTCGGACTAGCCTCCGAGCAGTACTTC.

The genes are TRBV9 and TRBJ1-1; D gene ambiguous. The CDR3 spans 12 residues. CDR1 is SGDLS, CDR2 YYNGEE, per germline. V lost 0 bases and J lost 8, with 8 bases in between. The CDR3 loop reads CASSVVGPEAFF. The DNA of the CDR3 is TGTGCCAGCAGCGTAGTAGGGCCCGAAGCTTTCTTT.

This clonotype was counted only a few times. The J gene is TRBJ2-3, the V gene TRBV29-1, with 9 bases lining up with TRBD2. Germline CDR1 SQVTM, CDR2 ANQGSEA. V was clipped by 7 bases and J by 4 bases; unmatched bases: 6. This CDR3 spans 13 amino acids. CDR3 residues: CSESGRFADTQYF. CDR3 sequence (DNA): TGCAGCGAGAGCGGGAGGTTCGCAGATACGCAGTATTTT.

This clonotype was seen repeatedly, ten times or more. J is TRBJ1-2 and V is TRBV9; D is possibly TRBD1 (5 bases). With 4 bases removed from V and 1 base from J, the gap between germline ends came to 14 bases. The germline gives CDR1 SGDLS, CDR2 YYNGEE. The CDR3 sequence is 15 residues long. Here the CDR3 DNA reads TGTGCCAGCAGCTCACGGGGGAGGCTTAACTATGGCTACACCTTC. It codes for CASSSRGRLNYGYTF. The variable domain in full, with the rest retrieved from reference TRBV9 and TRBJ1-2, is DSGVTQTPKHLITATGQRVTLRCSPRSGDLSVYWYQQSLDQGLQFLIQYYNGEERAKGNILERFSAQQFPDLHSELNLSSLELGDSALYFCASSSRGRLNYGYTFGSGTRLTVV.

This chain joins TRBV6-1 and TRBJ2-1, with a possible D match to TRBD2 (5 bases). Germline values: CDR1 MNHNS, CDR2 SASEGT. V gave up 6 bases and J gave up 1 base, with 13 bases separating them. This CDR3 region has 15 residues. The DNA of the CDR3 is TGTGCCAGCAGCGAGGGAACCGTTTCCTACAATGAGCAGTTCTTC. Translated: CASSEGTVSYNEQFF.

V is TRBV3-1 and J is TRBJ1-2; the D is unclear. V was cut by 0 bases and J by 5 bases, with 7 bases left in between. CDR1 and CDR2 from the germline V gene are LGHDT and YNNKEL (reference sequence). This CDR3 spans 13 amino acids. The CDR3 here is CASSQEPTYGYTF. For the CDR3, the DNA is TGTGCCAGCAGCCAAGAACCCACGTATGGCTACACCTTC.

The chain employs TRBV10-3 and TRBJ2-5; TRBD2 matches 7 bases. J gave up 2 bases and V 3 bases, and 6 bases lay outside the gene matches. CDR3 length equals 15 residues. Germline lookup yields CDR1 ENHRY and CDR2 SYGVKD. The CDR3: CAISDPGTNQETQYF. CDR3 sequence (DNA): TGTGCCATCAGTGATCCCGGGACTAATCAAGAGACCCAGTACTTC.

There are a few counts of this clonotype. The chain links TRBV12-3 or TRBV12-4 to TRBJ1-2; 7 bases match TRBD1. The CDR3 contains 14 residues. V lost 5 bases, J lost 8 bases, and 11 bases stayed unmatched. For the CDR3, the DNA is TGTGCCAGCAGTAAACCGGGACAGAGGAACGGCTACACCTTC. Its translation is CASSKPGQRNGYTF.

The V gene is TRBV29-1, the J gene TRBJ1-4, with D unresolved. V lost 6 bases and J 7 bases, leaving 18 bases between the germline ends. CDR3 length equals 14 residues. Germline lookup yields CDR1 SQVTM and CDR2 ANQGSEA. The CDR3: CSVRRISPGEKLFF. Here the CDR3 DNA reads TGCAGCGTAAGACGGATCTCGCCCGGTGAAAAACTGTTTTTT.

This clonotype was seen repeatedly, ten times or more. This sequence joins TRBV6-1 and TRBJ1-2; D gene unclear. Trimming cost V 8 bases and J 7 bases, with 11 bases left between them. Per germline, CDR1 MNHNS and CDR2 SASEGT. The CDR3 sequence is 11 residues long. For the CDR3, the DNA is TGTGCCAGCGGCGGGCTTAGTGGCTACACCTTC. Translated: CASGGLSGYTF.

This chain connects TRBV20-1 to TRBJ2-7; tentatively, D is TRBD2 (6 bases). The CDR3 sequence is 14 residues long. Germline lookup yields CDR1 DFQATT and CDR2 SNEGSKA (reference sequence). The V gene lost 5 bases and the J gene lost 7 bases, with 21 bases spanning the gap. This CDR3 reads CSARGGAGWREQYF. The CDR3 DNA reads TGCAGTGCTCGAGGTGGGGCGGGATGGAGAGAGCAGTACTTC.

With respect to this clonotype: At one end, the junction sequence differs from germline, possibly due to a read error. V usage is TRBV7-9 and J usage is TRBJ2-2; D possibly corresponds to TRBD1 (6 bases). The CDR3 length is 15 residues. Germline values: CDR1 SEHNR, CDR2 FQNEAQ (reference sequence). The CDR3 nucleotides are TGTGCCAGCAGCCATTACAGGGATCTTTCCGGGGAGTTGTTTTTT. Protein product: CASSHYRDLSGELFF.

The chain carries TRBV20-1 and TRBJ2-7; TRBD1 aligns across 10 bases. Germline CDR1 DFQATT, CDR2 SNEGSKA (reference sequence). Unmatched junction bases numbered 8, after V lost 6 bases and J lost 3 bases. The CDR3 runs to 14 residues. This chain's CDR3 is CSAIAGTGVYEQYF. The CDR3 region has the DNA TGCAGTGCCATAGCCGGGACAGGGGTCTACGAGCAGTACTTC.

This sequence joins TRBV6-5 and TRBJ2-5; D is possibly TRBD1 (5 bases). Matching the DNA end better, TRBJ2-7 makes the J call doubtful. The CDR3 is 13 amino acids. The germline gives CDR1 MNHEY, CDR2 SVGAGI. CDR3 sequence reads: CASSRRVVTEQYF. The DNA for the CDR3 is TGTGCCAGCAGTCGCAGGGTGGTCACCGAGCAGTACTTC.

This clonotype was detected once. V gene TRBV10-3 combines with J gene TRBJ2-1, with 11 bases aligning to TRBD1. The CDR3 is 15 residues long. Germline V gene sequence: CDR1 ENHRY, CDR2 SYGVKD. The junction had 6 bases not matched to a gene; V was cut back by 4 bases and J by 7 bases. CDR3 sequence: CAISVFGQGANEQFF. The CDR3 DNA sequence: TGTGCCATCAGTGTATTCGGACAGGGGGCGAATGAGCAGTTCTTC.